The 9 T cell receptor beta chains below all came from one sample that was sequenced in a study of early T cells in non-severe SARS-CoV-2 infection. TCRdb analysed the 5' RACE reads with MiXCR anew, one entry per CDR3 protein. This table has approximately 56,000 distinct CDR3 sequences, roughly a tenth appearing once. Sequenced material: whole blood. The receptors originated from an adult who was a healthcare worker with PCR-confirmed SARS-CoV-2 infection or an uninfected control (not recorded which).

This chain connects TRBV4-3 to TRBJ1-4; 7 positions match TRBD1. The CDR3 contains 17 residues. Per the germline V gene, CDR1 is LGHNA and CDR2 is YSLEER. The junction had 9 bases not matched to a gene; V was cut back by 0 bases and J by 5 bases. Here the CDR3 DNA reads TGCGCCAGCAGCCAAGATTTACAGGGGACGGGGAATGAAAAACTGTTTTTT. This gives the protein CASSQDLQGTGNEKLFF.

This clonotype was observed at least ten times. This chain uses TRBV29-1 with TRBJ1-1; D gene uncertain. The ends were cut back, 3 bases at V and 3 bases at J, with 14 bases in the middle. Per the germline V gene, CDR1 is SQVTM and CDR2 is ANQGSEA. CDR3 length: 14 residues. In nucleotides, the CDR3 is TGCAGCGTTGAGAACGTCAATCGGGACACTGAAGCTTTCTTT. It specifies CSVENVNRDTEAFF. Full variable domain (remainder filled in from reference TRBV29-1 and TRBJ1-1): SAVISQKPSRDICQRGTSLTIQCQVDSQVTMMFWYRQQPGQSLTLIATANQGSEATYESGFVIDKFPISRPNLTFSTLTVSNMSPEDSSIYLCSVENVNRDTEAFFGQGTRLTVV.

This clonotype was found many times. The chain carries TRBV6-1 and TRBJ2-2, with D tentatively TRBD1 (6 bases). Germline V gives CDR1 MNHNS, CDR2 SASEGT. There are 14 residues in the CDR3. Trimming shortened V by 4 bases and J by 0 bases, and 6 bases separated the two germline ends. CDR3 in DNA: TGTGCCAGCAGTGGGACAGCGAACACCGGGGAGCTGTTTTTT. Translated: CASSGTANTGELFF.

This clonotype has a count of ten or more. The chain uses TRBV20-1 and TRBJ2-2; possible D gene TRBD2, 5 bases. V lost 0 bases, J lost 0 bases, and 11 bases lay in between. This CDR3 region has 16 residues. Germline values: CDR1 DFQATT, CDR2 SNEGSKA (reference sequence). CDR3 nucleotide sequence: TGCAGTGCTAGAGATAGCAGGACTCCGAACACCGGGGAGCTGTTTTTT. Translation gives CSARDSRTPNTGELFF.

This clonotype was observed a handful of times. V gene TRBV6-6 combines with J gene TRBJ2-1, with TRBD1 identical over 8 bases. The CDR3 spans 14 residues. V shed 2 bases and J 9 bases; nucleotides not matched to a gene: 6. Germline CDR1 and CDR2: MNHNY and SVGAGI (reference sequence). The CDR3 protein is CASSYGQGASEQFF. The CDR3 coding sequence is TGTGCCAGCAGTTACGGCCAGGGGGCCAGTGAGCAGTTCTTC.

This clonotype was picked up a small number of times. V gene TRBV6-5 combines with J gene TRBJ1-2; TRBD1 aligns across 8 bases. V trimming: 5 bases; J trimming: 5 bases; junction bases outside the gene matches: 10. Germline lookup yields CDR1 MNHEY and CDR2 SVGAGI. The CDR3 covers 15 residues. The chain's CDR3 is CASSPGTGLTYGYTF. CDR3 bases: TGTGCCAGCAGTCCCGGGACAGGCCTGACTTATGGCTACACCTTC.

CDR3 sequence (DNA): TGCAGTGCTAGAGCCCTCGGCGACCTAAGCACAGATACGCAGTATTTT. As protein: CSARALGDLSTDTQYF. The V call is TRBV20-1, the J call TRBJ2-3; no definite D call. V was pared by 1 base and J by 0 bases, with 14 bases between. CDR3 length: 16 amino acids. Germline assignment: CDR1 DFQATT and CDR2 SNEGSKA (reference sequence).

As for this clonotype: This may be a read error, as it is one base from a much larger clone. The chain combines TRBV20-1 with TRBJ1-2; D unclear. The CDR3 extends over 12 amino acids. Germline CDR1 and CDR2: DFQATT and SNEGSKA (reference sequence). CDR3 sequence: CSTREGPAITSF. CDR3 nucleotide sequence: TGCAGTACTAGAGAAGGGCCAGCGATTACTTCCTTC.

This clonotype was recorded only once. A much larger clone is a single base away; this may be a read error. The rearrangement uses TRBV27 and TRBJ2-6; maybe TRBD1 (5 bases). The germline gives CDR1 MNHEY, CDR2 SMNVEV (reference sequence). There are 12 residues in the CDR3. CDR3: CASSSGANDLTF. The DNA of the CDR3 is TGTGCCAGCAGCTCTGGGGCCAACGACCTGACTTTC.